What follows is one TCR beta chain and its context. V was trimmed by 5 bases and J by 4 bases, leaving 11 bases between them. This CDR3 comprises 13 residues. This entry belongs to a study of blood T cell repertoires in COVID-19. Here immunoSEQ multiplex PCR was the method, and the copy in TCRdb shows in-frame clones only, minus some. The table shows about 80,000 clones, with roughly four fifths occurring only once. The clonotype originates from a man in his sixties with acute or convalescent COVID-19. What was sequenced was peripheral blood. This chain links TRBV12-3 or TRBV12-4 with TRBJ1-1, with D possibly being TRBD1 (5 bases). CDR3 residues: CASSPGIRTEAFF. CDR3 in DNA: TGTGCCAGCAGTCCAGGGATCCGCACTGAAGCTTTCTTT.